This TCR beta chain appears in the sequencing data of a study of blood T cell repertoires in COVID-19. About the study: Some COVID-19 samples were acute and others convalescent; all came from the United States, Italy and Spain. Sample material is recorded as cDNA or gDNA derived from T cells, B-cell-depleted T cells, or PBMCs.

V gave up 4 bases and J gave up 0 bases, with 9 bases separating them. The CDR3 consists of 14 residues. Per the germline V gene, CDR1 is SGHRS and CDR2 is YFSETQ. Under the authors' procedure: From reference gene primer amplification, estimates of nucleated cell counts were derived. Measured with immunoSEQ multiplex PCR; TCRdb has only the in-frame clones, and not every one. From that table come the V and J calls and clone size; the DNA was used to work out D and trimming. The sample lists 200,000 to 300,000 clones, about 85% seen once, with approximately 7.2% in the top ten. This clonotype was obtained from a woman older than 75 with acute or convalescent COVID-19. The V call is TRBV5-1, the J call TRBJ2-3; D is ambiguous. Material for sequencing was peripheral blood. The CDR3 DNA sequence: TGCGCCAGCAGCGCGGTGATAAGCACAGATACGCAGTATTTT. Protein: CASSAVISTDTQYF.